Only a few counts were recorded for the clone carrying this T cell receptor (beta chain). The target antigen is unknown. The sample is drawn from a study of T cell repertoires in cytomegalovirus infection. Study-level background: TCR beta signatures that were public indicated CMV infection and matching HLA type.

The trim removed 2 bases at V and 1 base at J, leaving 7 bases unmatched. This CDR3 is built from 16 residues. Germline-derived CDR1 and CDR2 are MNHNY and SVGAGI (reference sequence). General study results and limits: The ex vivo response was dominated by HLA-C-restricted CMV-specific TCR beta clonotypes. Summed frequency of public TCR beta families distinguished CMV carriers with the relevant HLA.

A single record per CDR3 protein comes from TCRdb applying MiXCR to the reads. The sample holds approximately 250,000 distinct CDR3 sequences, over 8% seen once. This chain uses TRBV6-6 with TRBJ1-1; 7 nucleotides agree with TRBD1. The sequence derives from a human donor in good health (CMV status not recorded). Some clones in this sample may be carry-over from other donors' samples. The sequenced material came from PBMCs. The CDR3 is CASSYGAGGQNTEAFF. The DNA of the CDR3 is TGTGCCAGCAGTTACGGGGCAGGGGGGCAGAACACTGAAGCTTTCTTT.